A selection of T cell receptor beta chains follows, all from one sample in a study of T-cell memory formation after mild COVID-19. TCRdb analysed the 5' RACE reads with MiXCR anew, one entry per CDR3 protein. The data contain about 140,000 distinct CDR3 sequences, roughly 15% of them singletons. The sample consisted of PBMCs or a T cell subset sorted from them (not recorded which). These receptors all come from an adult woman who had mild COVID-19 (a few samples of this study predate the infection). Cell type and time point are not known. The CDR3 runs from the conserved cysteine through the conserved F or W. The D gene is left open where the match is weak.

>17|TRBV11-2|TRBJ2-3|TRBD2
CASSPDGLAVSTDTQYF
>17|TRBV5-1|TRBJ2-5|TRBD2
CASSLEPPSGFQETQYF
>15|TRBV9|TRBJ1-1|NA
CASSGEEGGSTEAFF
>14|TRBV19|TRBJ2-5|NA
CASSIWSGQETQYF
>14|TRBV12-3/TRBV12-4|TRBJ2-1|TRBD2
CASTQAGGYNEQFF
>14|TRBV12-3/TRBV12-4|TRBJ1-5|NA
CASSLGSNVGPQHF
>17|TRBV4-2|TRBJ2-3|TRBD1
CASSPLHTGGYSDTQYF
>16|TRBV7-2|TRBJ2-3|TRBD2
CASSEDPGLEADTQYF
>14|TRBV5-5|TRBJ2-7|TRBD1
CASSAGQGAFEQYF
>17|TRBV6-2/TRBV6-3|TRBJ2-3|NA
CASSYSNIGNMADTQYF
>16|TRBV5-1|TRBJ2-2|TRBD1
CASSLPGQGNTGELFF
>18|TRBV7-2|TRBJ2-1|NA
CASSSPSGVGMGYNEQFF
>14|TRBV12-3/TRBV12-4|TRBJ1-2|TRBD1
CASSRRQGFYGYTF
>15|TRBV15|TRBJ2-7|NA
CATSRERGSLGEQYF
>11|TRBV6-5|TRBJ2-7|NA
CASSSASEQYF
>15|TRBV6-2/TRBV6-3|TRBJ1-2|TRBD1
CASSYSGQTIYGYTF
>15|TRBV18|TRBJ2-1|NA
CASSPVESSYNEQFF
>12|TRBV27|TRBJ2-7|NA
CASRSFSYEQYF
>16|TRBV7-9|TRBJ2-6|NA
CASSLGSGAGANVLTF
>17|TRBV24-1|TRBJ2-1|NA
CATSDFKGKDSYNEQFF
>18|TRBV12-3/TRBV12-4|TRBJ2-1|TRBD2
CASSLGLAGGPNNNEQFF
>13|TRBV7-9|TRBJ1-1|NA
CASSLAEGTEAFF
>14|TRBV12-3/TRBV12-4|TRBJ2-3|NA
CASTDDSWEDTQYF
>18|TRBV12-3/TRBV12-4|TRBJ1-5|NA
CASSPDSLVSRGNQPQHF
>15|TRBV11-2|TRBJ2-6|TRBD1
CASSSDRVGANVLTF
>16|TRBV6-1|TRBJ2-2|NA
CASRLHPQQNTGELFF
>12|TRBV12-3/TRBV12-4|TRBJ2-7|NA
CASSLRTYEQYF
>15|TRBV5-1|TRBJ2-3|TRBD1
CASSWPGQGTDTQYF
>13|TRBV4-1|TRBJ2-5|NA
CASGVGFQETQYF
>17|TRBV3-1|TRBJ2-5|TRBD2
CASSQVKSGTYQETQYF
>15|TRBV24-1|TRBJ2-3|TRBD2
CATSDEREVTDTQYF
>17|TRBV5-1|TRBJ2-2|TRBD2
CASSSVASGENTGELFF
>15|TRBV6-2/TRBV6-3|TRBJ2-1|TRBD2
CASSPGTSGSDEQFF
>14|TRBV6-2/TRBV6-3|TRBJ2-1|NA
CASTTAGSYNEQFF
>14|TRBV20-1|TRBJ2-3|NA
CSARGILGTDTQYF
>14|TRBV3-1|TRBJ2-3|NA
CASKDAGSTDTQYF
>14|TRBV2|TRBJ2-2|NA
CARDGTENTGELFF
>16|TRBV3-1|TRBJ2-1|TRBD2
CASSLIAGATYNEQFF
>14|TRBV7-9|TRBJ2-5|NA
CASSFARGQETQYF
>16|TRBV7-3|TRBJ2-1|TRBD2
CASSLSGRAGYNEQFF
>12|TRBV6-5|TRBJ1-1|NA
CATEGRYTEAFF
>11|TRBV29-1|TRBJ2-7|TRBD1
CSVVRGYEQYF
>16|TRBV5-1|TRBJ2-3|TRBD1
CASSSRTGVGTDTQYF
>15|TRBV9|TRBJ1-3|NA
CASSKFQGSGNTIYF
>15|TRBV4-2|TRBJ2-5|NA
CASSQDGGPQETQYF
>16|TRBV4-1|TRBJ1-4|NA
CASSLRGTATNEKLFF
>14|TRBV7-3|TRBJ2-1|TRBD2
CASSSPAGNNEQFF
>12|TRBV6-6|TRBJ2-7|NA
CASRQWGAEQYF
>16|TRBV13|TRBJ2-2|NA
CASSLTTEGHTGELFF
>14|TRBV14|TRBJ2-3|NA
CASSQIGEGDTQYF
>13|TRBV29-1|TRBJ2-3|TRBD1
CSVLTGGTDTQYF
>16|TRBV7-2|TRBJ1-2|TRBD1
CASSPNRGSANYGYTF
>15|TRBV5-6|TRBJ2-3|NA
CASSLEGWGTDTQYF
>16|TRBV25-1|TRBJ2-2|TRBD1
CASSRRSGGVIGELFF